This T cell receptor (beta chain) was sequenced in a study of T cell responses to AZD1222 COVID-19 vaccine (dated by TCRdb to about 2021). Context from the whole study: TCR sequencing covered more than 230 trial participants: 200 to 210 given two doses of AZD1222 and about 26 given two doses of MenACWY control vaccine. Trial participants were enrolled by age into subgroups of 18-55, 56-69 and 70-plus years, and around 150, 29 and 61 TCR-sequenced participants, respectively, were included in these subgroups.

Taken with the paper, the label for time point translates to: baseline before first vaccination. Per the publication, the treatment or condition label means: meningococcal conjugate vaccine given as trial control. Vaccinee samples came from UK trials COV001 and COV002, including a single-blind randomized controlled phase 2/3 trial of AZD1222 (ChAdOx1 nCoV-19) in healthy adults. For TCRbeta chain sequencing, PBMC samples were collected from trial participants at day 0 and at day 28 after the second dose. With regard to this clone: The target of this receptor is not known. No base-level quality is on record; no much larger clone is a single base apart.

Taken from cysteine to phenylalanine, the CDR3 has 13 residues. The kept DNA is CDR3 alone, 39 bases in frame from the first base. The germline V gene sets CDR1 to MNHEY and CDR2 to SVGAGI. V drops 5 bases and J drops 7 bases, leaving 11 bases in between. Study-level results and caveats: Conclusions about previously exposed vaccinees were limited because only six AZD1222 recipients were SARS-CoV-2 seropositive at baseline. Participants were mostly white British and included more females than males, and it was suggested by the authors that clonal diversity may have been underestimated. Nearly half of unique spike-specific TCRs reportedly recognized epitopes outside regions mutated in the B.1.351 and B.1.1.7 variants. The 56-69-year group was small, and its depth increase did not reach significance, likely because of low power. Because no day 14 peak-response samples were available, repertoires were characterized only after the peak T cell response. After two AZD1222 doses, both the breadth and the depth of spike-specific TCRs were significantly higher than at day 0 and than in MenACWY recipients. Vaccine-associated CD4 TCRs spanned the whole spike protein, with dominant responses in regions 160-218 and 743-854.

The CDR3 regions of human TCRbeta chains were subjected to immunosequencing. The study's own analysis went as follows. Repertoire TCRs were matched against a reference library of SARS-CoV-2-specific TCRs generated with the MIRA antigen-specificity platform. Breadth meant the fraction of unique TCRs that were SARS-CoV-2-associated, whereas depth meant the fraction of total T cells that were SARS-CoV-2-associated. Using the MIRA data, each spike-specific TCR was mapped to the spike region that the TCR reacts to and placed in a CD4 or CD8 class. Log10-transformed breadth and depth values were compared by one-way ANOVA with Sidak's multiple comparisons tests. In its TCRdb copy, this immuneACCESS table keeps in-frame sequences only and misses some clones. Where compared with another copy, unresolved V genes explain less than half of these, and the others have no known cause. V and J calls and clone size are copied from that table; D and trimming were computed from the DNA. Counted in this sample were about 190,000 clones; more than 75% of them appeared once. Clones ranked in the top ten supply 2.5% to 3% of the sample.

The sequencing used peripheral blood, collected on day 0 of MenACWY control vaccination. The sequence links TRBV6-5 to TRBJ2-2; TRBD1 is perhaps the D gene, given 6 matching bases. This sequence was found in an adult in good health. The CDR3 is CASSHRENGELFF. The DNA sequence is given as TGTGCCAGCAGTCACAGGGAAAACGGGGAGCTGTTTTTT.